The rows below give T cell receptor beta chains drawn from one sample of a study of T-cell memory formation after mild COVID-19. TCRdb re-derived calls from the 5' RACE reads in MiXCR, one entry per CDR3 protein. The data contain around 470,000 distinct CDR3 sequences, 15% to 25% of them seen just once; the ten biggest clones take up about 8.1%. The sequenced sample consisted of PBMCs or a T cell subset sorted from them (not recorded which). The source is an adult woman who had mild COVID-19 (a few samples of this study predate the infection). Cell type and time point are not known. Each CDR3 is given with its conserved first and last residue. The D gene is left open where the match is weak. Some rows have no size entry. The others give once, few or many, or a class for an expanded clone.

abundance: few
j_gene: TRBJ2-7
v_gene: TRBV4-2
d_gene: .
CDR3aa: CASSLQIRERSGEQYF
CDR3nt: TGTGCCAGCAGCCTTCAGATCCGGGAGCGGTCGGGAGAGCAGTACTTC

abundance: .
j_gene: TRBJ2-3
v_gene: TRBV19
d_gene: .
CDR3aa: CASKRDRTDTQYF
CDR3nt: TGTGCCAGTAAAAGGGACCGCACAGATACGCAGTATTTT

abundance: .
j_gene: TRBJ2-6
v_gene: TRBV6-5
d_gene: .
CDR3aa: CASFPVASGANVLTF
CDR3nt: TGTGCCAGCTTCCCGGTCGCCTCTGGGGCCAACGTCCTGACTTTC

abundance: .
j_gene: TRBJ2-3
v_gene: TRBV6-5
d_gene: TRBD2
CDR3aa: CASRPLAGGLDTQYF
CDR3nt: TGTGCCAGCAGACCTCTAGCGGGAGGTCTAGATACGCAGTATTTT

abundance: few
j_gene: TRBJ1-2
v_gene: TRBV6-5
d_gene: TRBD1
CDR3aa: CASRTGGHYGYTF
CDR3nt: TGTGCCAGCAGGACAGGGGGTCACTATGGCTACACCTTC

abundance: .
j_gene: TRBJ1-1
v_gene: TRBV9
d_gene: .
CDR3aa: CASSADVDTEAFF
CDR3nt: TGTGCCAGCAGCGCGGACGTGGACACTGAAGCTTTCTTT

abundance: few
j_gene: TRBJ2-1
v_gene: TRBV12-3/TRBV12-4
d_gene: TRBD2
CDR3aa: CASNPTGTSGRNEQFF
CDR3nt: TGTGCCAGCAATCCGACCGGGACTAGCGGAAGGAATGAGCAGTTCTTC

abundance: few
j_gene: TRBJ2-7
v_gene: TRBV6-6
d_gene: TRBD1
CDR3aa: CASILPGQGHEQYF
CDR3nt: TGTGCCAGCATTCTACCGGGACAGGGACACGAGCAGTACTTC

abundance: .
j_gene: TRBJ2-2
v_gene: TRBV2
d_gene: .
CDR3aa: CASSEITGELFF
CDR3nt: TGTGCCAGCAGTGAAATAACCGGGGAGCTGTTTTTT

abundance: .
j_gene: TRBJ2-5
v_gene: TRBV18
d_gene: .
CDR3aa: CASSPLGEQTQYF
CDR3nt: TGTGCCAGCTCACCGCTCGGGGAGCAGACCCAGTACTTC

abundance: .
j_gene: TRBJ2-7
v_gene: TRBV24-1
d_gene: TRBD2
CDR3aa: CATSDSGGSSYEQYF
CDR3nt: TGTGCCACCAGTGATAGCGGGGGGAGCTCCTACGAGCAGTACTTC

abundance: .
j_gene: TRBJ1-5
v_gene: TRBV3-1
d_gene: .
CDR3aa: CASSGQRNQPQHF
CDR3nt: TGTGCCAGCAGTGGACAACGCAATCAGCCCCAGCATTTT

abundance: .
j_gene: TRBJ2-1
v_gene: TRBV20-1
d_gene: TRBD2
CDR3aa: CSLAGTNEQFF
CDR3nt: TGCAGTTTAGCGGGAACCAATGAGCAGTTCTTC

abundance: .
j_gene: TRBJ1-1
v_gene: TRBV5-1
d_gene: .
CDR3aa: CASSLGQSRGTEAFF
CDR3nt: TGCGCCAGCAGCTTGGGACAGAGCCGAGGGACTGAAGCTTTCTTT

abundance: .
j_gene: TRBJ1-2
v_gene: TRBV12-3/TRBV12-4
d_gene: TRBD1
CDR3aa: CASSFQGDPWYGYTF
CDR3nt: TGTGCCAGCAGTTTTCAGGGGGACCCATGGTATGGCTACACCTTC

abundance: .
j_gene: TRBJ2-1
v_gene: TRBV27
d_gene: TRBD2
CDR3aa: CASSSFSGTLNEQFF
CDR3nt: TGTGCCAGCAGTTCGTTTAGCGGGACCCTCAATGAGCAGTTCTTC

abundance: .
j_gene: TRBJ1-1
v_gene: TRBV30
d_gene: .
CDR3aa: CAWTLTGNTEAFF
CDR3nt: TGTGCCTGGACCCTGACAGGGAACACTGAAGCTTTCTTT

abundance: .
j_gene: TRBJ2-1
v_gene: TRBV5-6
d_gene: .
CDR3aa: CASSLDKGPRGYEQFF
CDR3nt: TGTGCCAGCAGCTTGGACAAGGGGCCGCGGGGCTATGAGCAGTTCTTC

abundance: few
j_gene: TRBJ2-3
v_gene: TRBV3-1
d_gene: .
CDR3aa: CASSQEYGSDPARTQYF
CDR3nt: TGTGCCAGCAGCCAAGAATATGGTAGCGACCCGGCTCGTACGCAGTATTTT

abundance: .
j_gene: TRBJ2-3
v_gene: TRBV5-1
d_gene: .
CDR3aa: CASSWGDGHTDTQYF
CDR3nt: TGCGCCAGCAGCTGGGGGGACGGACACACAGATACGCAGTATTTT

abundance: .
j_gene: TRBJ2-7
v_gene: TRBV5-1
d_gene: .
CDR3aa: CASKDGATSYEQYF
CDR3nt: TGCGCCAGTAAAGACGGAGCCACGTCCTACGAGCAGTACTTC

abundance: few
j_gene: TRBJ1-2
v_gene: TRBV6-1
d_gene: .
CDR3aa: CASSGALGTTAGNYGYTF
CDR3nt: TGTGCCAGCAGTGGGGCGTTAGGTACTACAGCGGGGAACTATGGCTACACCTTC

abundance: .
j_gene: TRBJ2-5
v_gene: TRBV29-1
d_gene: .
CDR3aa: CSSTTGLGHQETQYF
CDR3nt: TGCAGCTCCACCACTGGGCTGGGTCACCAAGAGACCCAGTACTTC

abundance: .
j_gene: TRBJ2-7
v_gene: TRBV2
d_gene: .
CDR3aa: CARGPGEQYF
CDR3nt: TGTGCCAGGGGTCCGGGCGAGCAGTACTTC

abundance: .
j_gene: TRBJ1-3
v_gene: TRBV7-6
d_gene: .
CDR3aa: CASSFSGENTIYF
CDR3nt: TGTGCCAGCAGCTTCTCGGGGGAAAACACCATATATTTT

abundance: few
j_gene: TRBJ2-2
v_gene: TRBV9
d_gene: TRBD2
CDR3aa: CASSDPSGGTGELFF
CDR3nt: TGTGCCAGCAGCGACCCTAGCGGGGGCACCGGGGAGCTGTTTTTT

abundance: .
j_gene: TRBJ2-1
v_gene: TRBV7-9
d_gene: TRBD2
CDR3aa: CASSLRWAAGALNEQFF
CDR3nt: TGTGCCAGCAGCTTACGCTGGGCAGCGGGGGCCCTCAATGAGCAGTTCTTC

abundance: few
j_gene: TRBJ2-3
v_gene: TRBV20-1
d_gene: TRBD1
CDR3aa: CSAPTGGDTQYF
CDR3nt: TGCAGTGCGCCGACAGGGGGAGATACGCAGTATTTT

abundance: .
j_gene: TRBJ2-1
v_gene: TRBV29-1
d_gene: .
CDR3aa: CSGKGGLSYNEQFF
CDR3nt: TGCAGCGGTAAGGGGGGACTCTCCTACAATGAGCAGTTCTTC

abundance: .
j_gene: TRBJ1-1
v_gene: TRBV6-6
d_gene: .
CDR3aa: CASSYSARDGTEAFF
CDR3nt: TGTGCCAGCAGTTACTCGGCTCGGGATGGCACTGAAGCTTTCTTT

abundance: many
j_gene: TRBJ2-1
v_gene: TRBV4-1
d_gene: TRBD2
CDR3aa: CASSQDPGGPNEQFF
CDR3nt: TGCGCCAGCAGCCAAGATCCGGGGGGGCCCAATGAGCAGTTCTTC

abundance: few
j_gene: TRBJ1-1
v_gene: TRBV5-1
d_gene: .
CDR3aa: CASKGPQEAFF
CDR3nt: TGCGCCAGCAAGGGCCCTCAAGAAGCTTTCTTT